The source of this TCR beta chain is a study of cytomegalovirus exposure and HLA in healthy donors. Points from the study as a whole: Analyses of presence and absence presupposed an approximately uniform sequencing depth across donors. The authors confirmed in vitro that three CMV-associated chains were specific for CMV antigens. Productive status was seen about 87% or about 30% of the time for most TCR beta V segments in an earlier analysis.

CDR1 is SGHRS, CDR2 YFSETQ, per germline. This CDR3 is 14 amino acids long. The V gene lost 4 bases and the J gene lost 4 bases, with 14 bases spanning the gap. Comment on this clone: Its antigen is unknown.

The PCR had 60 Vbeta and 13 Jbeta primers. Only in-frame clones appear in the TCRdb table, and some are missing; sequencing was by immunoSEQ multiplex PCR. The table lists some 120,000 clones, roughly 78% of them singletons. Sequencing was performed on PBMCs. The rearrangement uses TRBV5-1 and TRBJ2-5, with D perhaps matching TRBD2 (6 bases). This clonotype was sampled from a man aged 40-49 years in good health and CMV-seronegative. The CDR3 sequence: CASSAGGSGETQYF. The CDR3 nucleotides read TGCGCCAGCAGCGCCGGGGGATCGGGAGAGACCCAGTACTTC.